This TCR beta chain is drawn from a study of cytomegalovirus exposure and HLA in healthy donors. Study-level results: In all likelihood, a cluster of highly shared sequence variants was a sequencing artifact. TCR beta V- and J-gene trimming, according to a later analysis, was linked to a missense DCLRE1C variant. By HLA locus, TCR association rates varied in a later analysis, with DRB1 showing the most and HLA-C the fewest.

This PCR relied on a set of 60 Vbeta primers and 13 Jbeta primers. Per the original data handling: A later analysis tallied some 84 million unique TCR beta chains, about 11 million of them shared. Profiling relied on immunoSEQ multiplex PCR, and the TCRdb table lists in-frame clones only, not all of them. V and J calls plus clone size are reproduced from that table; the DNA served to infer D and trimming. The sample has about 78,000 clones, 60% to 75% seen once. Comment on this clone: Antigen specificity is unknown.

This receptor was taken from a middle-aged woman in good health and CMV-seropositive. The sample was PBMCs.

The chain's CDR3 is CASSLAELAGTAGEQYF. In DNA form, the CDR3 reads TGTGCCAGCAGCTTAGCGGAACTAGCGGGGACGGCAGGGGAGCAGTACTTC. This chain connects TRBV7-9 to TRBJ2-7; 10 bases fit TRBD2. J was trimmed by 7 bases and V by 0 bases; bases with no gene match: 12. This CDR3 comprises 17 residues. The germline V gene encodes CDR1 SEHNR and CDR2 FQNEAQ (reference sequence).